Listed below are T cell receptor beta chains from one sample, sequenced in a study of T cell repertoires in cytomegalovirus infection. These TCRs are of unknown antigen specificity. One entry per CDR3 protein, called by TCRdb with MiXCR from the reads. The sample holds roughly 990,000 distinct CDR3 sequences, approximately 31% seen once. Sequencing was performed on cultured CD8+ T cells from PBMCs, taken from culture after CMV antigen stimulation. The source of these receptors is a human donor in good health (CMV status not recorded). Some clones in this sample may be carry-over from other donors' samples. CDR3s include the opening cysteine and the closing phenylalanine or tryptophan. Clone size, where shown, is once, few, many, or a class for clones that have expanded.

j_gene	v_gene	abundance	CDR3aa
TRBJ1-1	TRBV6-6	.	CASSYSNRVLLTEAFF
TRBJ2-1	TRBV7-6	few	CASSGPGFGAREQFF
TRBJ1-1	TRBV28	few	CASSFSPRGNTEAFF
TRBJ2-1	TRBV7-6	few	CASSSGGGAGNEQFF
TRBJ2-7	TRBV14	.	CASRELREQYF
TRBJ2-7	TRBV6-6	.	CASSYPILGLGTGEQYF
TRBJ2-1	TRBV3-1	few	CASSQVSKGTTVIRFGNEQFF
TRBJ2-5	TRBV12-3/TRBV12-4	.	CASSTLGGQETQYF
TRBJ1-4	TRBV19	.	CASSRYRENEKLFF
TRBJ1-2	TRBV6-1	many	CASSREGRGFYGYTF
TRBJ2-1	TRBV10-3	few	CAISERQADEQFF
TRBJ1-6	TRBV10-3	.	CAISDRGAYNSPLHF
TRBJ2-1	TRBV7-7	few	CASSLGANNEQFF
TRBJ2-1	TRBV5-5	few	CASSLGDGGANEQFF
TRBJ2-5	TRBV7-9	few	CASSSGGSPETQYF
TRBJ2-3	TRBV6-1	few	CASIRGTSGGDTQYF
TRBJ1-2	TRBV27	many	CASRAGQPFYGGGYTF
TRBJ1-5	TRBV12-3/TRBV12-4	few	CASSLRGGIDQPQHF
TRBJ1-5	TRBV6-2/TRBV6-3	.	CASSYLARDRTIQPQHF
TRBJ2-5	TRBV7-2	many	CASSDRSSGGPHF
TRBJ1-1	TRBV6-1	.	CASSEDGAENTEAFF
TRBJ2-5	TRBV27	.	CASSFVGDSVRETQYF
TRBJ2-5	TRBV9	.	CASSHPVAGEETQYF
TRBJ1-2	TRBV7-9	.	CASSLATEAYGYTF
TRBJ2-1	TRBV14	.	CASSPPYAVYEQFF
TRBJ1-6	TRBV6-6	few	CASSYSKGSTLHF
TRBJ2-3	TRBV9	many	CASSGDTQYF
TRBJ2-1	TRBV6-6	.	CASSYISEPYNEQFF